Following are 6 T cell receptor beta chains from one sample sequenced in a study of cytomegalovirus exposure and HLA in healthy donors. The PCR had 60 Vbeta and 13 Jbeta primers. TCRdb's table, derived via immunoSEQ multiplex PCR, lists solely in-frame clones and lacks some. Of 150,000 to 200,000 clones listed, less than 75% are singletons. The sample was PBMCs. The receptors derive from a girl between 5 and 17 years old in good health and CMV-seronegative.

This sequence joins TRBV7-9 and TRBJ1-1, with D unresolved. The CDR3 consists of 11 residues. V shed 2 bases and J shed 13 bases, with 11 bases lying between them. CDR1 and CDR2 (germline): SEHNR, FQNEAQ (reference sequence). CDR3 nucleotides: TGTGCCAGCAGCTTACCCTACCCACTTTTCTTT. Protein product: CASSLPYPLFF. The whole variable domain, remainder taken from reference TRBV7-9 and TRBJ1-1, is DTGVSQNPRHKITKRGQNVTFRCDPISEHNRLYWYRQTLGQGPEFLTYFQNEAQLEKSRLLSDRFSAERPKGSFSTLEIQRTEQGDSAMYLCASSLPYPLFFGQGTRLTVV.

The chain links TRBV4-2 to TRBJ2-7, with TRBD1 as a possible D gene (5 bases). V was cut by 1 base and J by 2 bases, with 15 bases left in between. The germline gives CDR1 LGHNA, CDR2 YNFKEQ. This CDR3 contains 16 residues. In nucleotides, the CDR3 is TGTGCCAGCAGCCAAGGTTTGACAGACAAAACCTACGAGCAGTACTTC. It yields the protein CASSQGLTDKTYEQYF.

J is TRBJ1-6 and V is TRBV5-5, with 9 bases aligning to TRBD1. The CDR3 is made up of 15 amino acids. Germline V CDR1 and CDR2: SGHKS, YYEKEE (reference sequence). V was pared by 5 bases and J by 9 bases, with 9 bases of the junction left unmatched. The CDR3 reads CASRYTPDRGSPLHF. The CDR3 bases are TGTGCCAGCAGGTACACCCCGGACAGGGGTTCACCCCTCCACTTT.

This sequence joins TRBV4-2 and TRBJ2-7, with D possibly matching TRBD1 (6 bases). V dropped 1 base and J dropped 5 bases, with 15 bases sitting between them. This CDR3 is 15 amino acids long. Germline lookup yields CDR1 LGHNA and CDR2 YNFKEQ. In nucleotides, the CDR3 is TGTGCCAGCAGCCAAGCGGACAGAGAGCCTAACGAGCAGTACTTC. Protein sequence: CASSQADREPNEQYF.

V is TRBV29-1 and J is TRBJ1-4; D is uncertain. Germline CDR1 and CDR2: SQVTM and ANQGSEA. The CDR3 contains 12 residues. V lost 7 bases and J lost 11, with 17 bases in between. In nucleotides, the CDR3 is TGCAGCGCGGGGTCCGACACCGGGAAACTGTTTTTT. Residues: CSAGSDTGKLFF.

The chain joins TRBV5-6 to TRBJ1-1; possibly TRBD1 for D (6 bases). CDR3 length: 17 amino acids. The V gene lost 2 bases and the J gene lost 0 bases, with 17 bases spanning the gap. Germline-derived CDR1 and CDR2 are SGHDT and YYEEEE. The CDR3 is CASSFSAGALMNTEAFF. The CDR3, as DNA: TGTGCCAGCAGCTTTTCGGCAGGGGCTCTAATGAACACTGAAGCTTTCTTT.